Below are 17 T cell receptor beta chains sequenced from a single sample in a study of blood T cell repertoires in COVID-19. Sequencing used immunoSEQ multiplex PCR; TCRdb keeps in-frame clones, though not all of them. The sample consists of hundreds of thousands of clones, 80% to 90% of them appearing once. The sequencing input was PBMCs or T cells enriched from blood (not recorded which). The receptor set was obtained from a man between 25 and 39 years old who had recovered from COVID-19.

The genes are TRBV27 and TRBJ1-1; tentatively, D is TRBD1 (6 bases). Germline loops: CDR1 MNHEY, CDR2 SMNVEV (reference sequence). V was cut by 6 bases and J by 2 bases, with 13 bases left in between. The CDR3 contains 14 residues. CDR3 residues: CASRFGQSNTEAFF. The CDR3 nucleotides read TGTGCCAGCAGGTTCGGACAGTCAAACACTGAAGCTTTCTTT.

This rearrangement joins TRBV6-5 to TRBJ2-7; D is possibly TRBD1 (5 bases). The CDR3 is made up of 15 amino acids. Trimming cost V 0 bases and J 9 bases, with 18 bases left between them. CDR1 MNHEY and CDR2 SVGAGI come from the germline V gene. This CDR3 reads CASSYSISVAGWQYF. In DNA, the CDR3 is TGTGCCAGCAGTTACTCCATCTCCGTAGCAGGGTGGCAGTACTTC.

This chain uses TRBV27 with TRBJ1-1; 10 bases align to TRBD1. Germline V gene sequence: CDR1 MNHEY, CDR2 SMNVEV (reference sequence). Trimming cost V 5 bases and J 4 bases; bases outside gene matches: 19. The CDR3 loop spans 19 amino acids. This CDR3 reads CASSPRTGGGYLEVTEAFF. In DNA, the CDR3 is TGTGCCAGCAGTCCACGGACAGGGGGGGGTTACCTCGAGGTCACTGAAGCTTTCTTT.

CDR3 nucleotides: TGTGCCAGCAGCCCCCGGGGACAGGGGGATGGCTACACCTTC. Its translation: CASSPRGQGDGYTF. J is TRBJ1-2 and V is TRBV7-9; 11 bases align to TRBD1. The CDR3 has 14 residues. CDR1 and CDR2 from the germline V gene are SEHNR and FQNEAQ (reference sequence). Losses at the gene ends were 5 bases for V and 6 bases for J; bases not matched to a gene: 5.

The gene calls are TRBV9 and TRBJ2-5; D gene unclear. CDR3 length: 15 residues. Trimming left V 0 bases short and J 5 bases short, with 14 bases between. Germline V gives CDR1 SGDLS, CDR2 YYNGEE. The CDR3 sequence: CASSVAIGYAETQYF. In nucleotides, the CDR3 is TGTGCCAGCAGCGTAGCTATCGGGTACGCCGAGACCCAGTACTTC.

This clone has only one observation. The chain joins TRBV2 to TRBJ2-7, with D uncertain. V gave up 2 bases and J gave up 1 base, with 6 bases separating them. The CDR3 is 13 residues long. CDR1 is SNHLY and CDR2 is FYNNEI in the germline V gene. CDR3 sequence: CASSEQVSYEQYF. The CDR3 coding sequence is TGTGCCAGCAGTGAACAGGTTTCCTACGAGCAGTACTTC.

Note on this clone: One junction end does not reproduce the germline sequence, and a read error may be involved. This chain connects TRBV7-7 to TRBJ2-2, with D maybe TRBD2 (5 bases). The CDR3 is made up of 15 amino acids. Germline lookup yields CDR1 SSHAT and CDR2 FNYEAQ (reference sequence). The CDR3 DNA is TGTGCTAGCAGCTTGTCATACGGGGACACCGGGGAGCTGTTTTTT. The encoded protein is CASSLSYGDTGELFF.

This clone was counted a few times. This chain connects TRBV18 to TRBJ2-7, with 10 bases aligning to TRBD1. From germline, CDR1 is KGHSH and CDR2 LQKENI. V lost 5 bases and J lost 6; bases outside the gene matches: 7. CDR3 size: 14 residues. The CDR3 region is CASSAGQGIGEQYF. CDR3 DNA: TGTGCCAGCTCAGCGGGACAGGGGATCGGCGAGCAGTACTTC.

This clone was seen more than once but under ten times. The chain is built from TRBV7-9 and TRBJ2-1; TRBD2 is a possible D gene (5 bases). Germline V gene sequence: CDR1 SEHNR, CDR2 FQNEAQ (reference sequence). V dropped 1 base and J dropped 0 bases, with 16 bases sitting between them. The CDR3 has 18 amino acids. CDR3 bases: TGTGCCAGCAGCTTAGAAATGCGGACTGTGAGCTCCTACAATGAGCAGTTCTTC. This sequence encodes CASSLEMRTVSSYNEQFF.

The chain links TRBV6-5 to TRBJ2-7; D is possibly TRBD1 (5 bases). Between the trimmed V and J ends, which lost 4 bases and 2 bases, there was a span of 12 bases. CDR3 length: 14 residues. CDR1 MNHEY and CDR2 SVGAGI come from the germline V gene. CDR3 residues: CASSFGRETYEQYF. CDR3 DNA sequence: TGTGCCAGCAGTTTTGGCAGGGAAACCTACGAGCAGTACTTC.

This clone was detected once. The V gene is TRBV4-1, the J gene TRBJ2-1; 14 bases map to TRBD2. The J segment lost 5 bases and the V segment lost 4 bases, leaving 10 bases of the junction unmatched. The germline gives CDR1 MGHRA, CDR2 YSYEKL. This CDR3 contains 18 residues. In DNA form, the CDR3 reads TGCGCCAGCAGCCCGACTAGCGGGGGGGAAGGTCGGGACAATGAGCAGTTCTTC. Its protein is CASSPTSGGEGRDNEQFF.

V usage is TRBV10-1 and J usage is TRBJ2-3, with TRBD2 as a possible D gene (6 bases). Deletions cut 3 bases from V and 1 base from J, with 11 bases between. Germline V gene data show CDR1 as WNHNN and CDR2 as SYGVQD (reference sequence). CDR3 length: 15 amino acids. The CDR3, as DNA: TGCGCCAGCAGTGAACGGGGGAGAGGCACAGATACGCAGTATTTT. Translated: CASSERGRGTDTQYF.

V and J are TRBV5-4 and TRBJ2-1; possibly TRBD1 for D (6 bases). The CDR3 extends over 16 amino acids. Per germline, CDR1 SGHNT and CDR2 YYREEE (reference sequence). V was trimmed by 3 bases and J by 0 bases, leaving 13 bases between them. CDR3 sequence (DNA): TGTGCCAGCAGCTCCCCAGGGGATAGCTCCTACAATGAGCAGTTCTTC. It translates to CASSSPGDSSYNEQFF. Full variable domain (rest looked up from reference TRBV5-4 and TRBJ2-1): ETGVTQSPTHLIKTRGQQVTLRCSSQSGHNTVSWYQQALGQGPQFIFQYYREEENGRGNFPPRFSGLQFPNYSSELNVNALELDDSALYLCASSSPGDSSYNEQFFGPGTRLTVL.

The chain has TRBV7-8 and TRBJ1-4; D call uncertain. The CDR3 consists of 15 residues. Germline V gene lookup returns CDR1 SGHVS and CDR2 FQNEAQ. With 5 bases removed from V and 1 base from J, the gap between germline ends came to 11 bases. The CDR3 region has the DNA TGTGCCAGCAGCGCGAAGTTTGGAACTAATGAAAAACTGTTTTTT. This sequence encodes CASSAKFGTNEKLFF.

The rearrangement links TRBV30 to TRBJ1-2; D call uncertain. The CDR3 has 11 amino acids. The V and J ends lost 4 bases and 8 bases respectively, with 11 bases between them. CDR1 is GTSNPN and CDR2 is SVGIG in the germline V gene (reference sequence). The CDR3 protein is CAWTRYPGYTF. The CDR3 DNA follows: TGTGCCTGGACCCGGTATCCCGGCTACACCTTC.

The chain employs TRBV30 and TRBJ2-1; D uncertain. V lost 3 bases and J 6 bases, leaving 12 bases between the germline ends. Germline assignment: CDR1 GTSNPN and CDR2 SVGIG (reference sequence). CDR3 length equals 13 residues. The chain's CDR3 is CAWRRQSGNEQFF. CDR3 nucleotide sequence: TGTGCCTGGAGGAGGCAATCGGGCAATGAGCAGTTCTTC.

This chain links TRBV12-3 or TRBV12-4 with TRBJ1-2; TRBD1 aligns across 7 bases. The CDR3 totals 13 residues. Unmatched junction bases numbered 3, after V lost 6 bases and J lost 2 bases. The CDR3 region is CASRFRGNYGYTF. CDR3 nucleotide sequence: TGTGCCAGCAGATTCAGGGGGAACTATGGCTACACCTTC.